A single sample is the source of the 14 T cell receptor beta chains below, sequenced in a study of T cell changes during pregnancy in multiple sclerosis. Clones were read by immunoSEQ multiplex PCR, and TCRdb kept only the in-frame ones, dropping some. The sample contains about 48,000 clones, around 94% of which appear only once. Sequenced here: CD4+ T cells from peripheral blood mononuclear cells, sampled in the second trimester of pregnancy. These receptors all stem from a female donor in good health, enrolled as a control in a pregnancy study.

This clone occurred once. This chain joins TRBV7-2 and TRBJ2-1; 9 bases fit TRBD2. Unmatched junction bases numbered 2, after V lost 5 bases and J lost 0 bases. The CDR3 contains 15 residues. CDR1 is SGHTA, CDR2 FQGNSA, per germline. The CDR3 region is CASSHSGSSYNEQFF. The CDR3 DNA follows: TGTGCCAGCAGCCATAGCGGGAGCTCCTACAATGAGCAGTTCTTC.

The chain carries TRBV19 and TRBJ2-3; 7 bases are shared with TRBD2. Germline CDR1 and CDR2: LNHDA and SQIVND (reference sequence). CDR3 length: 15 residues. V lost 1 base, J lost 0 bases, and 1 base stayed unmatched. The CDR3 sequence: CASSIGGGSTDTQYF. The CDR3 bases are TGTGCCAGTAGTATAGGGGGGGGTAGCACAGATACGCAGTATTTT.

The gene calls are TRBV4-1 and TRBJ2-7; the match to TRBD1 covers 7 bases. Germline V gene data show CDR1 as MGHRA and CDR2 as YSYEKL. J lost 0 bases, V lost 3 bases, and 8 bases had no gene match. The CDR3 is 16 residues long. The CDR3 loop is CASSQTPGQSSYEQYF. The CDR3 nucleotides are TGCGCCAGCAGCCAGACCCCGGGACAGAGCTCCTACGAGCAGTACTTC.

This chain uses TRBV11-1 with TRBJ2-1; 10 bases agree with TRBD2. Germline CDR1 is SGHAT and CDR2 is FQDESV (reference sequence). The CDR3 consists of 16 residues. The ends lost 2 bases at V and 7 bases at J; junction bases unmatched: 8. CDR3 bases: TGTGCCAGCAGCTTAAGTCTAGCGGGAGCGGGAAATGAGCAGTTCTTC. This sequence encodes CASSLSLAGAGNEQFF.

In this sample, this clone turned up a few times. The chain links TRBV6-5 to TRBJ2-1, with 11 bases fitting TRBD2. V shed 4 bases and J 7 bases; nucleotides not matched to a gene: 9. Germline V gene lookup returns CDR1 MNHEY and CDR2 SVGAGI. CDR3 length equals 16 residues. In DNA form, the CDR3 reads TGTGCCAGCAGTTTTAGTACTAGCGGGAGTTTAAATGAGCAGTTCTTC. This encodes CASSFSTSGSLNEQFF.

This clone was observed once. The V and J genes are TRBV10-3 and TRBJ1-1; a possible D gene is TRBD1 (6 bases). Trimming shortened V by 6 bases and J by 1 base, and 6 bases separated the two germline ends. The CDR3 length is 12 residues. Germline values: CDR1 ENHRY, CDR2 SYGVKD. The CDR3 nucleotides are TGTGCCATCAGGACAGGGAACACTGAAGCTTTCTTT. As protein: CAIRTGNTEAFF.

The count of this clone is one. The chain is built from TRBV19 and TRBJ1-4; D is uncertain. The CDR3 extends over 13 amino acids. Germline V lookup: CDR1 LNHDA, CDR2 SQIVND (reference sequence). V gave up 4 bases and J gave up 8 bases, with 11 bases separating them. Here the CDR3 DNA reads TGTGCCAGTAGTAAAGCGGACGACGAAAAACTGTTTTTT. Protein: CASSKADDEKLFF.

The chain joins TRBV19 to TRBJ2-5, with TRBD1 identical over 7 bases. This CDR3 contains 11 residues. With V trimmed by 8 bases and J by 5 bases, 2 bases remained unmatched. From germline, CDR1 is LNHDA and CDR2 SQIVND (reference sequence). The CDR3 sequence is CASARGETQYF. The CDR3, as DNA: TGTGCCAGTGCCAGGGGGGAGACCCAGTACTTC.

The chain combines TRBV11-2 with TRBJ2-5; maybe TRBD1 (6 bases). The length of the CDR3 is 15 residues. Trimming took off 4 bases at V and 4 bases at J, with 16 bases between the two ends. Germline-derived CDR1 and CDR2 are SGHAT and FQNNGV. CDR3 region: CASSWLGASRETQYF. The DNA for the CDR3 is TGTGCCAGCAGCTGGTTGGGGGCTTCGAGAGAGACCCAGTACTTC. The full variable domain, its missing parts supplied by reference TRBV11-2 and TRBJ2-5, is EAGVAQSPRYKIIEKRQSVAFWCNPISGHATLYWYQQILGQGPKLLIQFQNNGVVDDSQLPKDRFSAERLKGVDSTLKIQPAKLEDSAVYLCASSWLGASRETQYFGPGTRLLVL.

This clone was seen a single time. The chain is built from TRBV5-4 and TRBJ2-7; 9 nucleotides match TRBD2. The CDR3 runs to 15 residues. Germline V lookup: CDR1 SGHNT, CDR2 YYREEE (reference sequence). Germline trimming cut 3 bases from V and 6 bases from J; bases unmatched to any gene: 10. CDR3 DNA: TGTGCCAGCAGCTGGGGGCGGGAGGGCAATGGCGAGCAGTACTTC. This codes for CASSWGREGNGEQYF.

The CDR3 sequence is CASSPFRVDSPLHF. DNA for the CDR3: TGTGCCAGCTCACCATTCAGGGTGGACTCACCCCTCCACTTT. V and J are TRBV18 and TRBJ1-6; possible D gene TRBD1, 5 bases. There are 14 residues in the CDR3. V lost 2 bases and J 10 bases, leaving 12 bases between the germline ends. CDR1 and CDR2 (germline): KGHSH, LQKENI.

The genes are TRBV27 and TRBJ2-7; maybe TRBD2 (6 bases). V was pared by 6 bases and J by 1 base, with 10 bases between. From germline, CDR1 is MNHEY and CDR2 SMNVEV (reference sequence). This CDR3 spans 13 amino acids. The CDR3 coding sequence is TGTGCCAGCAGCCTTAGCGGTTCCTACGAGCAGTACTTC. It specifies CASSLSGSYEQYF.

The chain recombines TRBV5-1 with TRBJ1-1; D is ambiguous. CDR3 size: 14 residues. V shed 0 bases and J shed 4 bases, with 10 bases lying between them. CDR1 and CDR2 (germline): SGHRS, YFSETQ. CDR3 sequence (DNA): TGCGCCAGCAGCTTGGCCTCCCCGGGCACTGAAGCTTTCTTT. Protein product: CASSLASPGTEAFF.

V is TRBV5-8 and J is TRBJ2-1; 7 nucleotides agree with TRBD2. From germline, CDR1 is SGHTS and CDR2 YDEGEE. The junction had 14 bases not matched to a gene; V was cut back by 5 bases and J by 9 bases. The CDR3 totals 15 residues. CDR3 bases: TGTGCCAGCAGGGGGGGGACTTCCCTCTTTGGTGAGCAGTTCTTC. Amino acids: CASRGGTSLFGEQFF.